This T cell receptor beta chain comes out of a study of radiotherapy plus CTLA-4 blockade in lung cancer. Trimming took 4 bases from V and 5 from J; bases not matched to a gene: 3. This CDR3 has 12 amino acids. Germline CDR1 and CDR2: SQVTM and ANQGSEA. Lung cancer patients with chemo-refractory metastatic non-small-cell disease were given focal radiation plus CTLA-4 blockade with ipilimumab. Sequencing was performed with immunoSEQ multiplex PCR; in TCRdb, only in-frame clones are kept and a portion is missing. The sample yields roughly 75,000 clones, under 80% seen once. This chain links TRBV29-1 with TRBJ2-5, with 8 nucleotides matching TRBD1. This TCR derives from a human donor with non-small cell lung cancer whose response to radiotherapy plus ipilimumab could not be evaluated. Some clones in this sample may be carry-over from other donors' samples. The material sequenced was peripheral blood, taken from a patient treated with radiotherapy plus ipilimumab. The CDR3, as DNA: TGCAGCGTTGGGACAGGGTACGAGACCCAGTACTTC. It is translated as CSVGTGYETQYF.